A single sample is the source of the 30 T cell receptor beta chains below, sequenced in a study of cytomegalovirus exposure and HLA in healthy donors. 60 Vbeta and 13 Jbeta primers were used in PCR. Only in-frame clones appear in the TCRdb table, and some are missing; sequencing was by immunoSEQ multiplex PCR. The repertoire holds about 180,000 clones, with roughly four fifths as singletons. The sequencing sample was made of PBMCs. These receptors originate from a young man in good health and CMV-seronegative.

The rearrangement links TRBV7-8 to TRBJ2-7, with 7 bases lining up with TRBD1. Trimming at V came to 4 bases and at J to 0 bases, leaving 9 bases not matched to a gene. This CDR3 has 16 residues. The germline V gene has CDR1 SGHVS and CDR2 FQNEAQ. The CDR3 here is CASSSGTDPPSYEQYF. CDR3 in DNA: TGTGCCAGCAGCTCCGGGACAGATCCCCCCTCCTACGAGCAGTACTTC.

The CDR3 spells CASTEPDRAPNQPQHF. The CDR3, as DNA: TGTGCCAGCACTGAGCCGGACAGGGCTCCCAATCAGCCCCAGCATTTT. V gene TRBV28 combines with J gene TRBJ1-5; 8 nucleotides agree with TRBD1. V lost 7 bases to trimming and J lost 3 bases; unmatched junction nucleotides: 11. CDR1 is MDHEN, CDR2 SYDVKM, per germline. The CDR3 has 16 residues.

The CDR3 DNA reads as TGTGCCAGCAGCAATTTCCCGGGACTAGCGGGGCTAAACACCGGGGAGCTGTTTTTT. Residues: CASSNFPGLAGLNTGELFF. The V gene is TRBV5-4, the J gene TRBJ2-2, with 13 nucleotides matching TRBD2. The germline V gene encodes CDR1 SGHNT and CDR2 YYREEE (reference sequence). The CDR3 totals 19 residues. V shed 4 bases, J shed 2 bases, and the junction held 11 bases outside the gene matches.

The chain carries TRBV27 and TRBJ1-2, with D perhaps matching TRBD1 (5 bases). Germline V gives CDR1 MNHEY, CDR2 SMNVEV (reference sequence). The CDR3 loop spans 16 amino acids. V was shortened by 0 bases and J by 8 bases, with 19 bases between the two germline ends. CDR3 region: CASSLSGPRDREGYTF. CDR3 DNA: TGTGCCAGCAGTTTATCGGGACCACGGGATCGGGAGGGCTACACCTTC.

The chain links TRBV5-1 to TRBJ2-6; 7 bases align to TRBD1. With V trimmed by 4 bases and J by 2 bases, 3 bases remained unmatched. There are 15 residues in the CDR3. From germline, CDR1 is SGHRS and CDR2 YFSETQ. CDR3 loop: CASSDDRAGANVLTF. Written as DNA, the CDR3 is TGCGCCAGCAGCGATGACAGGGCTGGGGCCAACGTCCTGACTTTC.

CDR3 sequence: CASKEDRAPNTEAFF. For the CDR3, the DNA is TGTGCCAGCAAGGAGGACAGGGCGCCGAACACTGAAGCTTTCTTT. The chain combines TRBV6-5 with TRBJ1-1; 8 nucleotides align to TRBD1. Trimming at V came to 7 bases and at J to 1 base, leaving 8 bases not matched to a gene. The germline CDR1 and CDR2 sequences are MNHEY and SVGAGI. The CDR3 runs to 15 residues.

The V call is TRBV5-4, the J call TRBJ2-7; 9 positions agree with TRBD2. The V and J ends lost 3 bases and 0 bases, in that order; junction bases with no gene match: 7. This CDR3 is 16 amino acids long. In germline, CDR1 is SGHNT, CDR2 YYREEE (reference sequence). CDR3: CASSSKTSGYSYEQYF. DNA for the CDR3: TGTGCCAGCAGCTCGAAGACTAGCGGCTACTCCTACGAGCAGTACTTC.

V gene TRBV27 combines with J gene TRBJ1-2; unclear D gene. The length of the CDR3 is 13 residues. CDR1 and CDR2 from the germline V gene are MNHEY and SMNVEV (reference sequence). Trimming left V 2 bases short and J 3 bases short, with 7 bases between. The CDR3 region is CASSLNRDYGYTF. The CDR3, as DNA: TGTGCCAGCAGTTTAAACAGAGACTATGGCTACACCTTC.

The genes are TRBV30 and TRBJ1-2, with 10 bases fitting TRBD1. CDR1 and CDR2 from the germline V gene are GTSNPN and SVGIG (reference sequence). CDR3 size: 12 residues. The V gene end was trimmed by 8 bases and the J gene end by 3 bases; junction bases not matched to a gene: 3. The CDR3 region is CARDRGDYGYTF. CDR3 DNA: TGTGCCCGGGACAGGGGCGACTATGGCTACACCTTC.

The V gene is TRBV18, the J gene TRBJ1-1; D is unresolved. The CDR3 extends over 14 amino acids. Germline V gene data show CDR1 as KGHSH and CDR2 as LQKENI. The V end was cut by 0 bases, the J end by 0 bases, with 5 bases between. In DNA form, the CDR3 reads TGTGCCAGCTCACCACCGTCAGTGAACACTGAAGCTTTCTTT. This encodes CASSPPSVNTEAFF.

This chain links TRBV27 with TRBJ2-1; TRBD1 matches at 8 bases. The CDR3 spans 13 residues. V shed 10 bases, J shed 6 bases, and the junction held 8 bases outside the gene matches. From germline, CDR1 is MNHEY and CDR2 SMNVEV (reference sequence). CDR3 amino acids: CATQQGAVNEQFF. For the CDR3, the DNA is TGTGCCACCCAGCAGGGGGCGGTCAATGAGCAGTTCTTC.

The rearrangement uses TRBV5-1 and TRBJ1-2; TRBD1 matches 8 bases. V lost 3 bases and J lost 4; bases outside the gene matches: 8. This CDR3 is 15 amino acids long. Germline CDR1 SGHRS, CDR2 YFSETQ. This chain's CDR3 is CASSSETGDLYGYTF. The CDR3, as DNA: TGCGCCAGCAGCTCCGAGACAGGGGACCTCTATGGCTACACCTTC.

The genes are TRBV5-6 and TRBJ1-3, with D maybe TRBD1 (6 bases). The germline gives CDR1 SGHDT, CDR2 YYEEEE. The V end was cut by 0 bases, the J end by 4 bases, with 14 bases between. CDR3 size: 16 residues. The CDR3 spells CASSLVAGAGGNTIYF. The CDR3 DNA reads as TGTGCCAGCAGCTTGGTAGCAGGGGCAGGAGGAAACACCATATATTTT.

This clone appeared a single time. V is TRBV27 and J is TRBJ2-5, with TRBD1 as a possible D gene (5 bases). Germline CDR1 and CDR2: MNHEY and SMNVEV (reference sequence). The ends were cut back, 4 bases at V and 5 bases at J, with 17 bases in the middle. The CDR3 extends over 15 amino acids. The CDR3 is CASSSQGHFGETQYF. In DNA form, the CDR3 reads TGTGCCAGCAGTTCCCAGGGCCATTTCGGGGAGACCCAGTACTTC.

V usage is TRBV5-1 and J usage is TRBJ2-1; 8 nucleotides match TRBD2. V dropped 4 bases and J dropped 0; count of bases not matched to a gene: 6. The CDR3 covers 16 residues. Germline CDR1 SGHRS, CDR2 YFSETQ. CDR3 region: CASSRERGSSYNEQFF. CDR3 DNA: TGCGCCAGCAGCCGTGAGCGGGGGAGCTCCTACAATGAGCAGTTCTTC.

The rearrangement joins TRBV27 to TRBJ1-2, with 7 bases fitting TRBD1. The trim removed 2 bases at V and 6 bases at J, leaving 3 bases unmatched. The CDR3 length is 13 residues. Per germline, CDR1 MNHEY and CDR2 SMNVEV (reference sequence). The CDR3 here is CASSLKGANGYTF. The CDR3 bases are TGTGCCAGCAGTTTAAAGGGGGCCAATGGCTACACCTTC.

The sample holds one count of this clone. CDR3 residues: CASSLRYEQYF. Here the CDR3 DNA reads TGTGCCAGCAGTTTACGGTACGAGCAGTACTTC. The chain recombines TRBV28 with TRBJ2-7; D is unclear. The CDR3 runs 11 residues. The germline V gene has CDR1 MDHEN and CDR2 SYDVKM. V shed 2 bases and J shed 4 bases, with 3 bases lying between them.

The chain joins TRBV28 to TRBJ1-5; TRBD1 is a possible D gene (5 bases). CDR1 is MDHEN, CDR2 SYDVKM, per germline. V was shortened by 2 bases and J by 6 bases, with 11 bases between the two germline ends. CDR3 length: 14 residues. CDR3 region: CASSLMGGGQPQHF. In nucleotides, the CDR3 is TGTGCCAGCAGTTTAATGGGGGGGGGTCAGCCCCAGCATTTT.

Written as DNA, the CDR3 is TGTGCCAGCAGCGTAGGGAGAGCGGGTGAAAAACTGTTTTTT. It specifies CASSVGRAGEKLFF. This rearrangement joins TRBV2 to TRBJ1-4; D gene uncertain. The germline CDR1 and CDR2 sequences are SNHLY and FYNNEI. The germline V and J ends were trimmed by 6 bases and 7 bases, with 15 bases remaining between them. The CDR3 length is 14 residues.

The chain has TRBV6-4 and TRBJ2-1; 9 nucleotides align to TRBD1. The CDR3 runs 15 residues. V shed 6 bases and J 7 bases; nucleotides not matched to a gene: 10. Germline values: CDR1 MRHNA, CDR2 SNTAGT. This CDR3 reads CASSPLTGGKNEQFF. CDR3 DNA: TGTGCCAGCAGCCCCCTGACAGGGGGTAAGAATGAGCAGTTCTTC.

The chain combines TRBV2 with TRBJ2-2, with TRBD1 matching 7 bases. J gave up 1 base and V 5 bases, and 7 bases lay outside the gene matches. The CDR3 spans 16 residues. Per the germline V gene, CDR1 is SNHLY and CDR2 is FYNNEI. In nucleotides, the CDR3 is TGTGCCAGCAGTCACAGACAGGGCCGGAACACCGGGGAGCTGTTTTTT. Protein sequence: CASSHRQGRNTGELFF.

The CDR3 DNA sequence: TGTGCCAGCAGCCCGGGTATTGGGAACACTGAAGCTTTCTTT. As protein: CASSPGIGNTEAFF. The chain uses TRBV7-9 and TRBJ1-1, with D unclear. V lost 5 bases and J lost 1, with 11 bases in between. This CDR3 is 14 amino acids long. Germline CDR1 and CDR2: SEHNR and FQNEAQ (reference sequence).

The chain is built from TRBV28 and TRBJ1-6, with TRBD1 matching over 9 bases. CDR3 length: 16 amino acids. In germline, CDR1 is MDHEN, CDR2 SYDVKM. The junction had 1 base not matched to a gene; V was cut back by 4 bases and J by 0 bases. Here the CDR3 DNA reads TGTGCCAGCAGTTCGGACAGGGGCTCCTATAATTCACCCCTCCACTTT. Translation gives CASSSDRGSYNSPLHF.

The chain has TRBV7-9 and TRBJ1-2; no clear D. The CDR3 totals 12 residues. CDR1 and CDR2 (germline): SEHNR, FQNEAQ (reference sequence). Between the trimmed V and J ends, which lost 1 base and 14 bases, there was a span of 14 bases. The CDR3 sequence: CASSLDSGIGTF. The CDR3 DNA is TGTGCCAGCAGCTTAGATTCCGGGATCGGAACCTTC.

The rearrangement joins TRBV28 to TRBJ1-6; 9 bases fit TRBD1. V shed 6 bases, J shed 7 bases, and the junction held 10 bases outside the gene matches. The CDR3 runs 16 residues. CDR1 MDHEN and CDR2 SYDVKM come from the germline V gene. CDR3 protein: CASSTGWTGVNSPLHF. CDR3 in DNA: TGTGCCAGCAGCACCGGGTGGACAGGGGTGAATTCACCCCTCCACTTT. Complete variable domain (other parts from reference TRBV28 and TRBJ1-6): DVKVTQSSRYLVKRTGEKVFLECVQDMDHENMFWYRQDPGLGLRLIYFSYDVKMKEKGDIPEGYSVSREKKERFSLILESASTNQTSMYLCASSTGWTGVNSPLHFGNGTRLTVT.

This chain connects TRBV28 to TRBJ2-5; D is unclear. V was pared by 1 base and J by 8 bases, with 14 bases between. Germline values: CDR1 MDHEN, CDR2 SYDVKM. The CDR3 covers 14 residues. This CDR3 reads CASSLSNRLDTQYF. Here the CDR3 DNA reads TGTGCCAGCAGTTTATCCAATCGACTTGATACCCAGTACTTC.

The V gene is TRBV5-6, the J gene TRBJ1-2, with 8 bases aligning to TRBD1. The ends lost 0 bases at V and 8 bases at J; junction bases unmatched: 6. There are 14 residues in the CDR3. Germline CDR1 SGHDT, CDR2 YYEEEE. For the CDR3, the DNA is TGTGCCAGCAGCTTGGGGCAGGGGGCGCAAGGCTACACCTTC. It is translated as CASSLGQGAQGYTF.

The chain combines TRBV30 with TRBJ1-1, with TRBD1 identical over 7 bases. CDR3 size: 13 residues. Germline assignment: CDR1 GTSNPN and CDR2 SVGIG (reference sequence). V lost 5 bases to trimming and J lost 4 bases; unmatched junction nucleotides: 7. CDR3 sequence reads: CAWAYRGGTEAFF. CDR3 DNA: TGTGCCTGGGCCTACAGGGGAGGCACTGAAGCTTTCTTT.

CDR3 nucleotide sequence: TGTGCCTTAAGAAGGGGGGGCCGTGAAGCTTTCTTT. Translation: CALRRGGREAFF. The gene calls are TRBV30 and TRBJ1-1, with a tentative D call TRBD1 (6 bases). The CDR3 has 12 residues. Looked up from germline, CDR1 is GTSNPN and CDR2 is SVGIG (reference sequence). V was shortened by 7 bases and J by 7 bases, with 16 bases between the two germline ends.

The chain recombines TRBV5-1 with TRBJ2-1; 10 positions agree with TRBD2. V shed 3 bases, J shed 0 bases, and the junction held 6 bases outside the gene matches. The CDR3 covers 17 residues. Germline CDR1 reads SGHRS; CDR2 reads YFSETQ. This CDR3 is CASSYSSGRGSYNEQFF. In nucleotides, the CDR3 is TGCGCCAGCAGCTACTCTAGCGGGAGAGGCTCCTACAATGAGCAGTTCTTC.